Below, 3 T cell receptor beta chains from the same sample are listed, as sequenced in a study of T cell responses to AZD1222 COVID-19 vaccine. Clones were read by immunoSEQ multiplex PCR, and TCRdb kept only the in-frame ones, dropping some. The sample carries some 100,000 clones, around 91% recorded once. The sequenced sample was peripheral blood, obtained 28 days after the second AZD1222 dose. Receptors were obtained from an adult who received the AZD1222 COVID-19 vaccine.

Here the CDR3 DNA reads TGTGCGCGGTACAGCACAGATACGCAGTATTTT. It translates to CARYSTDTQYF. The rearrangement joins TRBV9 to TRBJ2-3; D gene unclear. This CDR3 contains 11 residues. Germline values: CDR1 SGDLS, CDR2 YYNGEE. Drawing the rest from reference TRBV9 and TRBJ2-3, the complete variable domain is DSGVTQTPKHLITATGQRVTLRCSPRSGDLSVYWYQQSLDQGLQFLIQYYNGEERAKGNILERFSAQQFPDLHSELNLSSLELGDSALYFCARYSTDTQYFGPGTRLTVL.

This clone appeared once. In DNA form, the CDR3 reads TGTGCCAGCAGCTTAATTTGGGGGAAAGGGGTTAATGAAAAACTGTTTTTT. As protein: CASSLIWGKGVNEKLFF. V usage is TRBV11-2 and J usage is TRBJ1-4; maybe TRBD1 (5 bases). The V gene lost 2 bases and the J gene lost 4 bases, with 17 bases spanning the gap. The CDR3 length is 17 residues. Germline V CDR1 and CDR2: SGHAT, FQNNGV.

The rearrangement uses TRBV9 and TRBJ2-3; 9 nucleotides line up with TRBD1. This CDR3 comprises 15 residues. V lost 4 bases to trimming and J lost 5 bases; unmatched junction nucleotides: 8. The V gene's germline CDR1 is SGDLS and CDR2 YYNGEE. The CDR3 loop reads CASSPEGTGRDTQYF. The CDR3 coding sequence is TGTGCCAGCAGCCCAGAAGGGACAGGGCGAGATACGCAGTATTTT. Variable domain in full (rest from reference TRBV9 and TRBJ2-3): DSGVTQTPKHLITATGQRVTLRCSPRSGDLSVYWYQQSLDQGLQFLIQYYNGEERAKGNILERFSAQQFPDLHSELNLSSLELGDSALYFCASSPEGTGRDTQYFGPGTRLTVL.